This T cell receptor beta chain originates from a study of blood T cells in healthy people across ages (dated by TCRdb to about 2015). In terms of the full investigation: In model experiments, template switching captured about one uniquely barcoded TCR beta cDNA molecule for every two T cells. To avoid experimental bias, donors of different ages were randomly spread across the sequencing lanes. The donors were split into four age groups: young (average around 15 years), middle-aged (around 40), aged (roughly 68) and long-lived (roughly 80). The study measured age-related changes in TCR beta repertoire diversity using deep sequencing normalized with unique cDNA molecular identifiers. The study analyzed two additional independent replicas of 1 million unique cDNA reads from the same blood draw for two donors, one aged 18 to 29 and one aged 80 or older.

About this clonotype itself: The antigen it recognizes is unknown. No base quality values were provided; no much bigger clone lies one nucleotide off.

Germline trimming amounts to 1 base on V and 0 bases on J, with 8 as the count of junction bases outside the gene matches. The CDR3 has 17 amino acids, counting the end cysteine and phenylalanine. The sequence is cut down to CDR3 DNA, 51 bases in frame from base 1. The germline V gene (reference sequence) provides CDR1 DFQATT and CDR2 SNEGSKA. The donors were about 40 Caucasian individuals from Russia, aged 6 to 90 years, who were systemically healthy. Approximately 9.3 milliliters of peripheral blood were collected from each donor into EDTA-treated Vacutainer tubes. Ficoll-Paque density-gradient centrifugation was used to isolate PBMCs, with at least 6 million obtained per sample. Trizol reagent was used to extract total RNA from PBMCs, with at least 6 micrograms per sample. For every donor, an aliquot of PBMCs went through flow cytometry to measure the percentages of naive CD45RAhigh/CD27high T cells.

Preparation of the library involved 5' RACE. The sample was run on an Illumina HiSeq 2500. A second PCR of roughly 7 to 11 cycles was performed with a sample-barcoded 5' primer and a J-beta primer mix. A template-switch 5' adaptor carrying 12 random nucleotides introduced a unique molecular identifier onto each TCR beta cDNA molecule. Each sample yielded at least 2.5 million CDR3-containing paired-end reads. The Mint cDNA synthesis kit, primed by a TRBC-specific oligonucleotide, was used to synthesize first-strand cDNA from all RNA. After uracil-DNA glycosylase treatment, a first 18-cycle PCR used universal primers M1SS and BC2_uni_R on all cDNA. On the study's bioinformatics: Each sample was normalized by randomly selecting 1 million high-quality reads, each carrying a distinct molecular identifier. Instead of being binned into consensus sequences, reads that shared molecular identifiers were thrown out. CDR3 identification, clonotype clustering and error correction used MiTCR with a Q25 quality threshold and the strictest error-elimination algorithm. Lower-bound total TCR beta diversity was estimated with a nonparametric unseen species model using Euler transformation. In TCRdb, the public reads were trimmed at Q25 with fastp and aligned with MiXCR, with productive beta chains retained. Entries that share a CDR3 protein sequence are merged under the most common genes and DNA. The V and J calls follow TCRdb's processing rather than the paper's. Across this sample there are about 1 million distinct CDR3 sequences, with roughly 45% seen only once. The top ten hold around 18% of the sample.

Study-wide conclusions, independent of this receptor: As age increased, observed TCR beta diversity per million T cells dropped in a roughly linear way, and a significant reduction was already evident by age 40. Since profiling was done on bulk unsorted PBMCs, naive and antigen-experienced compartments could not be conclusively compared. Donor CMV infection status was unknown, potentially confounding age-related changes in expanded clonotypes. Observed TCR beta diversity correlated strongly with the percentage of naive T cells measured by flow cytometry. Total diversity estimates from one million sequenced T cells were considered lower bounds and underestimates. Compared with the aged group, more naive CD4+ T cells, fewer expanded clones and increased TCR diversity were shown by the long-lived group, suggesting age selection.

This TCR came from a woman aged 55-69 years in good health. The sequenced sample consisted of blood. The V and J segments used are TRBV20-1 and TRBJ1-1; 10 middle bases align to TRBD1. The sequenced DNA is TGCAGTGCTAGAGGAAGACAGGGGGCATTCATGAACACTGAAGCTTTCTTT. Translated, this is CSARGRQGAFMNTEAFF.